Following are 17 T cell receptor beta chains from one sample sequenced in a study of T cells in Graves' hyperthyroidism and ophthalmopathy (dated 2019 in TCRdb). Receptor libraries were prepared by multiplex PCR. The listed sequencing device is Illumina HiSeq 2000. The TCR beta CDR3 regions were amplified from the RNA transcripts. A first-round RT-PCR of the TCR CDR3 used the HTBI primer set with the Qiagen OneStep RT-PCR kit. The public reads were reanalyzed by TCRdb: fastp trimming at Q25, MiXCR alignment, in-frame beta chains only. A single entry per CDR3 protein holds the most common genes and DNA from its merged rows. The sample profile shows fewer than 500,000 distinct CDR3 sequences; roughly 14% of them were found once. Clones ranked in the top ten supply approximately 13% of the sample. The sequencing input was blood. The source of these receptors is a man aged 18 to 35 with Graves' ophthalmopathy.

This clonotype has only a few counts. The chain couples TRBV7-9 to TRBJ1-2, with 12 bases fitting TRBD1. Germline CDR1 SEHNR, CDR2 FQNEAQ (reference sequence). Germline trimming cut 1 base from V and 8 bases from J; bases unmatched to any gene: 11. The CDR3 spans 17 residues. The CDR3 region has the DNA TGTGCCAGCAGCTTAGTCCGGGACAGGGGGCGCGAAAGGGGCTACACCTTC. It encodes CASSLVRDRGRERGYTF.

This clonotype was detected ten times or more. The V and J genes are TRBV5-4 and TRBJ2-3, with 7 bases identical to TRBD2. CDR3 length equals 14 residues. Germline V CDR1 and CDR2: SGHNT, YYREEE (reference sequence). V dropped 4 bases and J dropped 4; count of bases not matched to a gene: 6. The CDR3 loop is CASSERAGADTQYF. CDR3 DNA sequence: TGTGCCAGCAGCGAGAGGGCGGGAGCAGATACGCAGTATTTT.

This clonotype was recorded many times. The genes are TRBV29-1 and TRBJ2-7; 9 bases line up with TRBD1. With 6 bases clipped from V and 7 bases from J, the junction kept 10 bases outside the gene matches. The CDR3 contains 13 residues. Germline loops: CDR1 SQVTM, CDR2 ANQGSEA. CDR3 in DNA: TGCAGCGTCAAAAGGGACAGGGTGGGTGAGCAGTACTTC. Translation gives CSVKRDRVGEQYF.

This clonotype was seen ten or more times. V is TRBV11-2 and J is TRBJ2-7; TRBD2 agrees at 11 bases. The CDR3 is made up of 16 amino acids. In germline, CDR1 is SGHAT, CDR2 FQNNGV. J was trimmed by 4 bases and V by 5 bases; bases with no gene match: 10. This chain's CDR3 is CASSPRLAGTGYEQYF. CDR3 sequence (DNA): TGTGCCAGCAGCCCGAGACTAGCGGGGACAGGGTACGAGCAGTACTTC.

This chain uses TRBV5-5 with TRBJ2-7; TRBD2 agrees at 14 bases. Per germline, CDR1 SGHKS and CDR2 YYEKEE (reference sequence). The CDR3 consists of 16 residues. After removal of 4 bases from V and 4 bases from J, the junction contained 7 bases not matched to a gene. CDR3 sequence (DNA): TGTGCCAGCAGCCTCTGGGGACTAGCGGGAGTTTACGAGCAGTACTTC. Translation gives CASSLWGLAGVYEQYF.

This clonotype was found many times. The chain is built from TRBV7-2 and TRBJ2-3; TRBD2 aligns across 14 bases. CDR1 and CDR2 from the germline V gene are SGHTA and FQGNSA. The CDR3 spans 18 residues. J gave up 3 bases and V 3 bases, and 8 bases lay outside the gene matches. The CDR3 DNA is TGTGCCAGCAGCTTTCCTAAGACTAGCGGGGGGGCTACAGATACGCAGTATTTT. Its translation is CASSFPKTSGGATDTQYF.

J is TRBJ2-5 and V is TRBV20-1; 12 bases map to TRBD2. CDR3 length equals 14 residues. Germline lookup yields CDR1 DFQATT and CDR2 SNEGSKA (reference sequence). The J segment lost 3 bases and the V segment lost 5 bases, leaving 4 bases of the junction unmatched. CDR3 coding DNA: TGCAGTGCTGACCGACTAGCGGGAGAAGAGACCCAGTACTTC. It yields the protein CSADRLAGEETQYF.

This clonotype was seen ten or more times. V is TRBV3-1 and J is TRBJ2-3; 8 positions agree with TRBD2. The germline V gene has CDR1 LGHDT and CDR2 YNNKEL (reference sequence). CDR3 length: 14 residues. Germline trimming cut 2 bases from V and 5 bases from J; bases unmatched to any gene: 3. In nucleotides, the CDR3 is TGTGCCAGCAGCCAACGGGGGGGCAAAGATACGCAGTATTTT. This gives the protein CASSQRGGKDTQYF.

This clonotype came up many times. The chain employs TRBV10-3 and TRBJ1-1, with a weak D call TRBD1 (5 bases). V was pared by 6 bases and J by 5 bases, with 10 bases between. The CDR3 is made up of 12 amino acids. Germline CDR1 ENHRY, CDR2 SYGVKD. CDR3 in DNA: TGTGCCATCAGGGCCGAGGGGACTGAAGCTTTCTTT. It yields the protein CAIRAEGTEAFF.

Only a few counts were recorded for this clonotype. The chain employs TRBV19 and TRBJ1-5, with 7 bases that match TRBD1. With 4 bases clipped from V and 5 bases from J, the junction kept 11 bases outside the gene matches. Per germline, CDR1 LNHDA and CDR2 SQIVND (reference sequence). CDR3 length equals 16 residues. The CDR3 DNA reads TGTGCCAGTAGTAGCTGGGACCCAACAGGGGATCAGCCCCAGCATTTT. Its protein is CASSSWDPTGDQPQHF. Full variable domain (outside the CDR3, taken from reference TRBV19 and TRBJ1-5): DGGITQSPKYLFRKEGQNVTLSCEQNLNHDAMYWYRQDPGQGLRLIYYSQIVNDFQKGDIAEGYSVSREKKESFPLTVTSAQKNPTAFYLCASSSWDPTGDQPQHFGDGTRLSIL.

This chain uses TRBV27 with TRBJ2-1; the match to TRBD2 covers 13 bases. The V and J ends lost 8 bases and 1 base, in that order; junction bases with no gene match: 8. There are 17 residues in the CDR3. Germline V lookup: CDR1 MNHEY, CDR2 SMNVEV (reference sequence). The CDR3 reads CASGLAGVESSYNEQFF. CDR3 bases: TGTGCCAGCGGACTAGCGGGAGTGGAGAGTTCCTACAATGAGCAGTTCTTC.

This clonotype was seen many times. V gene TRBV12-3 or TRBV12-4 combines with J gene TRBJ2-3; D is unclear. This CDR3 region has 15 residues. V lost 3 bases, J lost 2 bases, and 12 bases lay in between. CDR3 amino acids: CASSFAGKATDTQYF. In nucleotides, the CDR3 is TGTGCCAGCAGTTTTGCCGGCAAAGCCACAGATACGCAGTATTTT.

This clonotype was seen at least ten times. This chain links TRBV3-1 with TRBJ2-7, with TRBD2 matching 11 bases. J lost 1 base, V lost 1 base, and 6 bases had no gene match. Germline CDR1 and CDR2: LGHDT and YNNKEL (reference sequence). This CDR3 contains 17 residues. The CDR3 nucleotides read TGTGCCAGCAGCCAAGGTCTTCCTAGCGGGGGGTCCTACGAGCAGTACTTC. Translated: CASSQGLPSGGSYEQYF.

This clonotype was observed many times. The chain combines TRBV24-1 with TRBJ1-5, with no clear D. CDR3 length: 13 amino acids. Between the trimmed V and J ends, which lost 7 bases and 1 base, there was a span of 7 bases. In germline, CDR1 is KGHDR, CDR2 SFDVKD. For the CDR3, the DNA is TGTGCCACCAGGGGAGGCAGCAATCAGCCCCAGCATTTT. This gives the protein CATRGGSNQPQHF.

CDR3 amino acids: CASSYGGGSNEKLFF. In DNA form, the CDR3 reads TGTGCCAGCAGTTACGGAGGGGGGTCTAATGAAAAACTGTTTTTT. V usage is TRBV6-6 and J usage is TRBJ1-4, with D possibly being TRBD1 (6 bases). The CDR3 is 15 residues long. Per germline, CDR1 MNHNY and CDR2 SVGAGI (reference sequence). Trimming removed 2 bases from V and 3 bases from J, with 10 bases in between.

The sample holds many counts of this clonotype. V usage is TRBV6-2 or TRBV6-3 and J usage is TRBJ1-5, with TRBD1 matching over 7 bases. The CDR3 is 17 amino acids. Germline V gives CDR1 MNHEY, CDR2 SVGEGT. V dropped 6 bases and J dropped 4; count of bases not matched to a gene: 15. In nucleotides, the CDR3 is TGTGCCAGCAGGGCTCTCCAAACAGGGGCCAAGAATCAGCCCCAGCATTTT. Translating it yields CASRALQTGAKNQPQHF.

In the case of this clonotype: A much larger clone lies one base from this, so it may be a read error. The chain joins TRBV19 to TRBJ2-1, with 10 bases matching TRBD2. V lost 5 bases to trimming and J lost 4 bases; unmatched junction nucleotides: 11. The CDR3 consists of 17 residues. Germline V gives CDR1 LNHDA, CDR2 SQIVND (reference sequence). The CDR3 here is CASSGPAGGIGYNEQFF. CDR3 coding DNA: TGTGCCAGTAGTGGACCAGCGGGAGGGATTGGGTACAATGAGCAGTTCTTC.